These 27 T cell receptor beta chains were sequenced from one sample in a study of cytotoxic CD8 clonotypes in ibrutinib-treated CLL. Clones were sequenced by immunoSEQ multiplex PCR, and TCRdb holds only the in-frame ones, with some missing. The table records 110,000 or so clones, about 53% of them present only once. The sample was PBMCs, taken after 24 months of ibrutinib treatment. The receptors come from a human donor with chronic lymphocytic leukemia.

This clone was observed a single time. The chain recombines TRBV7-9 with TRBJ2-7; no clear D. Germline CDR1 SEHNR, CDR2 FQNEAQ (reference sequence). V gave up 1 base and J gave up 4 bases, with 8 bases separating them. There are 13 residues in the CDR3. The CDR3 bases are TGTGCCAGCAGCTTAGGGCAAGTATACGAGCAGTACTTC. Protein product: CASSLGQVYEQYF.

This chain connects TRBV4-1 to TRBJ2-3; the D is unclear. V was clipped by 0 bases and J by 2 bases, with 15 bases between them. CDR1 is MGHRA and CDR2 is YSYEKL in the germline V gene. This CDR3 is built from 17 residues. The CDR3 reads CASSQDRHQANTDTQYF. The CDR3 DNA sequence: TGCGCCAGCAGCCAAGACCGACACCAAGCCAACACAGATACGCAGTATTTT.

The chain combines TRBV29-1 with TRBJ2-3; tentative D call: TRBD2 (7 bases). Per the germline V gene, CDR1 is SQVTM and CDR2 is ANQGSEA. Trimming pared 4 bases from V and 4 bases from J, leaving 12 bases between. This CDR3 comprises 13 residues. The CDR3 DNA reads as TGCAGCGTTGTATGGGGGGGCGCAGATACGCAGTATTTT. It yields the protein CSVVWGGADTQYF.

This chain connects TRBV9 to TRBJ1-1, with 8 nucleotides matching TRBD1. V dropped 6 bases and J dropped 0; count of bases not matched to a gene: 7. Germline-derived CDR1 and CDR2 are SGDLS and YYNGEE. CDR3 length equals 15 residues. The CDR3 spells CASTPGGALNTEAFF. In DNA, the CDR3 is TGTGCCAGCACCCCAGGGGGCGCTTTGAACACTGAAGCTTTCTTT.

The V gene is TRBV7-2, the J gene TRBJ1-5; 11 bases align to TRBD1. The CDR3 runs to 15 residues. Germline V gives CDR1 SGHTA, CDR2 FQGNSA. V dropped 4 bases and J dropped 4; count of bases not matched to a gene: 3. This CDR3 reads CASSWTGGENQPQHF. CDR3 DNA sequence: TGTGCCAGCAGCTGGACAGGGGGCGAGAATCAGCCCCAGCATTTT. The full variable domain, its missing parts supplied by reference TRBV7-2 and TRBJ1-5, is GAGVSQSPSNKVTEKGKDVELRCDPISGHTALYWYRQSLGQGLEFLIYFQGNSAPDKSGLPSDRFSAERTGGSVSTLTIQRTQQEDSAVYLCASSWTGGENQPQHFGDGTRLSIL.

The chain uses TRBV7-2 and TRBJ2-2, with 8 bases matching TRBD2. The CDR3 is 15 amino acids. The germline CDR1 and CDR2 sequences are SGHTA and FQGNSA. V was clipped by 5 bases and J by 4 bases; unmatched bases: 6. As DNA, the CDR3 is TGTGCCAGCAGCACGGGACTAGTAGTCACCGGGGAGCTGTTTTTT. Translation gives CASSTGLVVTGELFF.

This clone was detected only a few times. One junction end does not reproduce the germline sequence, and a read error may be involved. The chain uses TRBV25-1 and TRBJ2-1; no firm D call. The CDR3 has 16 residues. The germline V gene encodes CDR1 MGHDK and CDR2 SYGVNS. The chain's CDR3 is CASSDLIADGYNVQFF. The CDR3 DNA sequence: TGTGCCAGCAGTGACTTGATAGCTGACGGATACAATGTGCAGTTCTTC.

The V and J genes are TRBV29-1 and TRBJ1-2; D call uncertain. The length of the CDR3 is 11 residues. The V gene's germline CDR1 is SQVTM and CDR2 ANQGSEA. Trimming removed 4 bases at V and 5 bases at J, with 8 bases between. The CDR3 coding sequence is TGCAGCGTTGGGGCAGGTTATGGCTACACCTTC. As protein: CSVGAGYGYTF.

The rearrangement joins TRBV9 to TRBJ2-3; unclear D gene. Germline V gene lookup returns CDR1 SGDLS and CDR2 YYNGEE. The CDR3 is 14 residues long. V was trimmed by 3 bases and J by 2 bases, leaving 10 bases between them. CDR3 DNA sequence: TGTGCCAGCAGCGGCCCAAAGACCACAGATACGCAGTATTTT. Its translation is CASSGPKTTDTQYF.

V usage is TRBV28 and J usage is TRBJ1-4; no definite D call. V lost 5 bases to trimming and J lost 4 bases, with 11 bases between them. CDR1 and CDR2 (germline): MDHEN, SYDVKM. This CDR3 is 14 amino acids long. CDR3 DNA: TGTGCCAGCAGTCCCACTCTAAGTAATGAAAAACTGTTTTTT. This gives the protein CASSPTLSNEKLFF.

The rearrangement joins TRBV25-1 to TRBJ2-3, with D perhaps assigned TRBD1 or TRBD2 (6 bases each). The length of the CDR3 is 15 residues. CDR1 and CDR2 (germline): MGHDK, SYGVNS. Trimming shortened V by 4 bases and J by 0 bases, and 11 bases separated the two germline ends. The CDR3 DNA reads TGTGCCAGCAGTGGAAAGGGGGGTAGCACAGATACGCAGTATTTT. Encoded protein: CASSGKGGSTDTQYF.

The V and J genes are TRBV5-1 and TRBJ1-6; a weak D match, TRBD1 (5 bases). Between the trimmed V and J ends, which lost 1 base and 8 bases, there was a span of 10 bases. The CDR3 contains 14 residues. The germline V gene encodes CDR1 SGHRS and CDR2 YFSETQ. CDR3 DNA: TGCGCCAGCAGCTTGAGGGGTGCGGATTCACCCCTCCACTTT. Its protein is CASSLRGADSPLHF. Complete variable domain (other parts from reference TRBV5-1 and TRBJ1-6): KAGVTQTPRYLIKTRGQQVTLSCSPISGHRSVSWYQQTPGQGLQFLFEYFSETQRNKGNFPGRFSGRQFSNSRSEMNVSTLELGDSALYLCASSLRGADSPLHFGNGTRLTVT.

This clone has a handful of counts. Here the CDR3 reads CASSFSQSAGTQYF. For the CDR3, the DNA is TGTGCCAGCAGTTTCTCCCAGTCTGCGGGTACGCAGTATTTT. The V gene is TRBV27, the J gene TRBJ2-3; D possibly corresponds to TRBD2 (5 bases). The germline V and J ends were trimmed by 3 bases and 8 bases, with 15 bases remaining between them. Germline CDR1 MNHEY, CDR2 SMNVEV (reference sequence). The CDR3 consists of 14 residues.

This clone was picked up a small number of times. The chain is built from TRBV27 and TRBJ2-7; 7 positions agree with TRBD1. The CDR3 covers 16 residues. V lost 6 bases to trimming and J lost 2 bases; unmatched junction nucleotides: 13. The germline V gene has CDR1 MNHEY and CDR2 SMNVEV (reference sequence). The CDR3 DNA reads as TGTGCCAGCAGAACCGCTGGTTCCGGGACAGCCTACGAGCAGTACTTC. Protein product: CASRTAGSGTAYEQYF.

The rearrangement links TRBV28 to TRBJ2-7, with a possible D match to TRBD1 (6 bases). V lost 5 bases and J lost 1, with 12 bases in between. Germline V CDR1 and CDR2: MDHEN, SYDVKM. This CDR3 has 14 residues. The CDR3 loop is CASSQIQGSYEQYF. The CDR3 coding sequence is TGTGCCAGCAGTCAGATACAGGGTTCCTACGAGCAGTACTTC.

This clone was picked up many times. At one end the junction does not follow the germline gene, possibly because of a read error. J is TRBJ2-3 and V is TRBV7-7, with a tentative D call TRBD1 (5 bases). The CDR3 runs to 14 residues. Germline values: CDR1 SSHAT, CDR2 FNYEAQ (reference sequence). The CDR3 here is CASSLSGNTDTQYF. CDR3 DNA: TGTGCTAGCAGCTTATCAGGGAACACAGATACGCAGTATTTT.

The rearrangement links TRBV6-5 to TRBJ1-1, with 11 bases lining up with TRBD1. Per the germline V gene, CDR1 is MNHEY and CDR2 is SVGAGI. CDR3 size: 14 residues. Trimming took 2 bases from V and 11 from J; bases not matched to a gene: 7. The CDR3 sequence: CASSYGRTGGSAFF. The DNA of the CDR3 is TGTGCCAGCAGTTACGGAAGGACAGGGGGCTCTGCTTTCTTT.

The chain has TRBV9 and TRBJ2-7, with 8 bases that match TRBD1. Per germline, CDR1 SGDLS and CDR2 YYNGEE. The V segment lost 4 bases and the J segment 0 bases; nucleotides outside the gene matches: 15. The CDR3 has 18 amino acids. CDR3: CASSLQAGTGGSSYEQYF. CDR3 DNA sequence: TGTGCCAGCAGCCTCCAAGCCGGCACAGGGGGAAGCTCCTACGAGCAGTACTTC.

A single count supports this clone. V gene TRBV9 combines with J gene TRBJ2-5, with D unclear. Trimming removed 0 bases at V and 4 bases at J, with 10 bases between. Germline V CDR1 and CDR2: SGDLS, YYNGEE. The CDR3 runs 14 residues. In nucleotides, the CDR3 is TGTGCCAGCAGCGTAGCGGAGCCCCCAGAGACCCAGTACTTC. Amino acids: CASSVAEPPETQYF.

The CDR3 loop reads CAWSVHLWETQYF. CDR3 DNA sequence: TGTGCCTGGAGTGTACATCTGTGGGAGACCCAGTACTTC. The chain joins TRBV30 to TRBJ2-5; no firm D call. This CDR3 has 13 amino acids. The germline V gene encodes CDR1 GTSNPN and CDR2 SVGIG (reference sequence). V lost 0 bases, J lost 5 bases, and 10 bases lay in between.

The CDR3 DNA sequence: TGTGCCACCAGCAGAGATCGGGCAGGAGTTCACCAAACGCCTGGAAACACCATATATTTT. Encoded protein: CATSRDRAGVHQTPGNTIYF. This chain links TRBV15 with TRBJ1-3; no reliable D call. The CDR3 contains 20 residues. CDR1 and CDR2 from the germline V gene are LNHNV and YYDKDF (reference sequence). The ends were cut back, 0 bases at V and 2 bases at J, with 23 bases in the middle.

The rearrangement uses TRBV6-5 and TRBJ2-7, with 7 positions matching TRBD1. After removal of 6 bases from V and 0 bases from J, the junction contained 2 bases not matched to a gene. This CDR3 is built from 13 residues. From germline, CDR1 is MNHEY and CDR2 SVGAGI. The CDR3 coding sequence is TGTGCCAGCAGCAACAGGGGCTCCTACGAGCAGTACTTC. Its protein is CASSNRGSYEQYF.

The chain employs TRBV30 and TRBJ1-3, with TRBD1 matching over 8 bases. CDR1 is GTSNPN and CDR2 is SVGIG in the germline V gene (reference sequence). The CDR3 is 16 amino acids. J was trimmed by 0 bases and V by 1 base; bases with no gene match: 5. In nucleotides, the CDR3 is TGTGCCTGGAGTGCTATCACAGGGGGCTCTGGAAACACCATATATTTT. This codes for CAWSAITGGSGNTIYF. The whole variable domain, remainder taken from reference TRBV30 and TRBJ1-3, is SQTIHQWPATLVQPVGSPLSLECTVEGTSNPNLYWYRQAAGRGLQLLFYSVGIGQISSEVPQNLSASRPQDRQFILSSKKLLLSDSGFYLCAWSAITGGSGNTIYFGEGSWLTVV.

The chain has TRBV5-4 and TRBJ2-3; TRBD1 matches 10 bases. V lost 0 bases and J lost 3; bases outside the gene matches: 4. CDR1 is SGHNT and CDR2 is YYREEE in the germline V gene (reference sequence). The CDR3 is 16 residues long. The CDR3 DNA reads as TGTGCCAGCAGCTTGGAAGGGGACAGGGGTACAGATACGCAGTATTTT. Protein product: CASSLEGDRGTDTQYF.

The chain joins TRBV13 to TRBJ1-4; 9 bases fit TRBD1. After removal of 5 bases from V and 4 bases from J, the junction contained 5 bases not matched to a gene. The CDR3 totals 15 residues. Germline CDR1 reads PRHDT; CDR2 reads FYEKMQ (reference sequence). The CDR3, as DNA: TGTGCCAGCAGCCTGAGGGACAGGGATAATGAAAAACTGTTTTTT. It specifies CASSLRDRDNEKLFF.

The genes are TRBV30 and TRBJ2-6; D gene unclear. This CDR3 is 13 amino acids long. Looked up from germline, CDR1 is GTSNPN and CDR2 is SVGIG (reference sequence). V dropped 3 bases and J dropped 0 bases, with 3 bases sitting between them. In DNA form, the CDR3 reads TGTGCCTGGAGAAGCTCTGGGGCCAACGTCCTGACTTTC. Translating it yields CAWRSSGANVLTF. Full variable domain (missing parts from reference TRBV30 and TRBJ2-6): SQTIHQWPATLVQPVGSPLSLECTVEGTSNPNLYWYRQAAGRGLQLLFYSVGIGQISSEVPQNLSASRPQDRQFILSSKKLLLSDSGFYLCAWRSSGANVLTFGAGSRLTVL.

J is TRBJ2-5 and V is TRBV5-1, with D tentatively TRBD2 (5 bases). Germline CDR1 is SGHRS and CDR2 is YFSETQ. V lost 0 bases and J lost 3, with 6 bases in between. CDR3 size: 13 residues. The CDR3 DNA follows: TGCGCCAGCAGCTTGGGACTAAAAGAGACCCAGTACTTC. Translation gives CASSLGLKETQYF.